This entry describes one T cell receptor beta chain. The antigen is unknown. The CDR3 runs 12 residues. The V and J ends lost 5 bases and 8 bases respectively, with 13 bases between them. CDR1 is SQVTM and CDR2 is ANQGSEA in the germline V gene. This sample is drawn from a study of blood T cells in healthy people across ages. Healthy Caucasian individuals from Russia aged 6 to 90 were enrolled as donors. Notes on the study in general: Higher diversity, along with more naive CD4+ cells, distinguished long-lived donors from aged donors.

A second about 7 to 12 cycle PCR used barcoded and J-beta primers. One entry per CDR3 protein, called by TCRdb with MiXCR from the 5' RACE reads. Of around 2 million distinct CDR3 sequences in the sample, about 39% were seen once. The sample consisted of blood. The rearrangement uses TRBV29-1 and TRBJ2-1; no clear D gene. The receptor was derived from a human donor in good health. CDR3 nucleotides: TGCAGCGTTCAGATTCGTGGCGATGAGCAGTTCTTC. It specifies CSVQIRGDEQFF.